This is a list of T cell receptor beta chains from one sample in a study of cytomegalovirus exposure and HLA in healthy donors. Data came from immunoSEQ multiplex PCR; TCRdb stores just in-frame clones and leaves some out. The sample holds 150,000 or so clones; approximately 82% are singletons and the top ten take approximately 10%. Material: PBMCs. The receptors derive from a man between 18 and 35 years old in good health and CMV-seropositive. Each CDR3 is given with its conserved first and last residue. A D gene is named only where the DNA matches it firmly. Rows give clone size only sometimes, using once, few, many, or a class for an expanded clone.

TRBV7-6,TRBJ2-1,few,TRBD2,TGTGCCAGCAGCTTACTAGCAAGCGGGAGGGCCAATGAGCAGTTCTTC,CASSLLASGRANEQFF
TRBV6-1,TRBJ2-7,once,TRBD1,TGTGCCACGCACCTTACGGGACAGGGGACCAACGAGCAGTACTTC,CATHLTGQGTNEQYF
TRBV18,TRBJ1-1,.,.,TGTGCCAGCTCACTGGTAGAGAACACTGAAGCTTTCTTT,CASSLVENTEAFF
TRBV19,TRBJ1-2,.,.,TGTGCCAGTACCCGGAGAACGGGGATTTATGGCTACCCCTTC,CASTRRTGIYGYPF
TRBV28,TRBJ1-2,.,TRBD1,TGTGCCAGCAGTGCTGGCCAGGGGGCATACTATGGCTACACCTTC,CASSAGQGAYYGYTF
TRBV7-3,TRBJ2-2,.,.,TGTGCCAGCAGCTTATCCGGGACTCTGAACACCGGGGAGCTGTTTTTT,CASSLSGTLNTGELFF
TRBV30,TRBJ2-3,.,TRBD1,TGTGCCTGGACAGGGGGCGGTAAGCAGTATTTT,CAWTGGGKQYF
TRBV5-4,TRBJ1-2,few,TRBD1,TGTGCCAGCAGTTCCCCCGGGACAGGGGGTTATCTAGCATTCTTC,CASSSPGTGGYLAFF
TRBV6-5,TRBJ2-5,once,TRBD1,TGTGCCAGCAGTTTGGACAGGGCAGAGACCCAGTACTTC,CASSLDRAETQYF
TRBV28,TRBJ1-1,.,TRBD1,TGTGCCAGCAGTTCCCGTTTCAGGGACAGTAATCGGAACACTGAAGCTTTCTTT,CASSSRFRDSNRNTEAFF
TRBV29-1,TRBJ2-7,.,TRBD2,TGCAGCGCTGCAGGACTAGTACGGAACGAGCAGTACTTC,CSAAGLVRNEQYF
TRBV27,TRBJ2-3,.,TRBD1,TGTGCCAGCAGTTTGGGGGCAGGGGGCCTGAATACGCAGTATTTT,CASSLGAGGLNTQYF
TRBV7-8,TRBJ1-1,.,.,TGTGCCAGCAGCTCGGACAGAACGAACACTGAAGCTTTCTTT,CASSSDRTNTEAFF
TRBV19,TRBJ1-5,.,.,TGTGCCAGTACAATCGCGGGGGGCGTGAACCAGCCCCAGCATTTT,CASTIAGGVNQPQHF
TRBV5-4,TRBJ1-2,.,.,TGTGCCAGCAGTGACAGGTCCTCAGAAGGTGGCTACACCTTC,CASSDRSSEGGYTF
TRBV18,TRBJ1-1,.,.,TGTGCCAGCTCACCAGGTGCGGGTGACACTGAAGCTTTCTTT,CASSPGAGDTEAFF
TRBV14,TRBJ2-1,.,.,TGTGCCAGCAGCCAAGGGACGGGGACATCTAACAATGAGCAGTTCTTC,CASSQGTGTSNNEQFF
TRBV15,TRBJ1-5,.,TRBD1,TGTGCCACCACAGGACAGGGGAGCCAGCCCCAGCATTTT,CATTGQGSQPQHF
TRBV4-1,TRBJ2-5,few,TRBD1,TGCGCCAGCAGCCGCGGGCCGGGACAGGAAGAGACCCAGTACTTC,CASSRGPGQEETQYF
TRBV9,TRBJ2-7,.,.,TGTGCCAGCAGCGTAGCTGCGGGGAGGTCCTACGAGCAGTACTTC,CASSVAAGRSYEQYF
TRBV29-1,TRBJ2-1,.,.,TGCAGCGTTATCCACGGCAGGGGAAGGGAGCAGTTCTTC,CSVIHGRGREQFF
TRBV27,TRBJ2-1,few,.,TGTGCCAGCAGTTTATTGTGGTTCGCGGGCCAACCTCTTACCGTCCCAGGATACAATGAGCAGTTCTTC,CASSLLWFAGQPLTVPGYNEQFF
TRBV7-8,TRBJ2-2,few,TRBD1,TGTGCCAGCAGCTTAGCGGGACAGGGGGCTTGGACCGGGGAGCTGTTTTTT,CASSLAGQGAWTGELFF
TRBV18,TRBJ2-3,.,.,TGTGCCAGCTCACCCGGGAGCACAGATACGCAGTATTTT,CASSPGSTDTQYF
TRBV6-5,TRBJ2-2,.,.,TGTGCCAGCAGTTCCGTCAGGGAGGACACCGGGGAGCTGTTTTTT,CASSSVREDTGELFF
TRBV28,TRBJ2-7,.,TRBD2,TGTGCCAGCAGATTAGCGGGAGGGCCCCATCGCGAGCAGTACTTC,CASRLAGGPHREQYF
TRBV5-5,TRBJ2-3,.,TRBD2,TGTGCCAGCAGCTTGGCCGGGGCGACTAGCGGTGTCTCTAGCACAGATACGCAGTATTTT,CASSLAGATSGVSSTDTQYF
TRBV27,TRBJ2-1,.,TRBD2,TGTGCCAGCAGCCTTAAAGCGGGATCCTACAATGAGCAGTTCTTC,CASSLKAGSYNEQFF
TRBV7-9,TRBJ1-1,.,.,TGTGCCAGCAGCTTAGGGGACTCCCCGCGGGCTTTCTTT,CASSLGDSPRAFF
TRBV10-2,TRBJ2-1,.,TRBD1,TGCGCCACAAATCCCGGACAGGGGGCAGTCAATGAGCAGTTCTTC,CATNPGQGAVNEQFF
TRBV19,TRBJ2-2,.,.,TGTGCCAGTAGAAACCAGTTCGACACCGGGGAGCTGTTTTTT,CASRNQFDTGELFF
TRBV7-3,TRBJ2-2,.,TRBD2,TGTGCCAGCAGCCCGGGGGGGGGACCCGTAACCGGGGAGCTGTTTTTT,CASSPGGGPVTGELFF
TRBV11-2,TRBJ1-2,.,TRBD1,TGTGCCAGCAGCATGAGCGGGCAGGGGGGATATGGCTACACCTTC,CASSMSGQGGYGYTF
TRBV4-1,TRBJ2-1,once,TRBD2,TGCGCCAGCAGCCAAGAAAAGGTAGCGGGAGGCCTTTGGGGCTACGGTGAGCAGTTCTTC,CASSQEKVAGGLWGYGEQFF
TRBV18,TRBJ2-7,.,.,TGTGCCAGCTCCACAGGGACGTCCTACGAGCAGTACTTC,CASSTGTSYEQYF
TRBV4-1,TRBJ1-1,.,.,TGCGCCAGCCGCCAAGAAATTACCGGGACACCGAACACTGAAGCTTTCTTT,CASRQEITGTPNTEAFF
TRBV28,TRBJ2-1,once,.,TGTGCCAGCAGTTTGACGGGAGATGCTGAGCAGTTCTTC,CASSLTGDAEQFF
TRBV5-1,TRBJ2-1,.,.,TGCGCCAGCAGCTTGTGGCGGGGCGCCTACAATGAGCAGTTCTTC,CASSLWRGAYNEQFF
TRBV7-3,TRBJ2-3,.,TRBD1,TGTGCCAGCAGCCAAGGACAGGGCACAGATACGCAGTATTTT,CASSQGQGTDTQYF
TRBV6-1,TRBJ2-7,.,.,TGTGCCAGCAGTTCCGACAGGACCGGCGAGCAGTACTTC,CASSSDRTGEQYF
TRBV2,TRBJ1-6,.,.,TGTGCCAGCAGTGATAGTTCACCCCTCCACTTT,CASSDSSPLHF
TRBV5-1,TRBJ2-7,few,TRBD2,TGCGCCAGCAGCTTGTCGGCCCCGGGACTAGCGGGAATGCGTTACGAGCAGTACTTC,CASSLSAPGLAGMRYEQYF
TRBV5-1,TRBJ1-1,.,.,TGCGCCAGCAGCTATGGCTCGAACACTGAAGCTTTCTTT,CASSYGSNTEAFF
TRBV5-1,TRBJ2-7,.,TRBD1,TGCGCCAGCAGCGACTCGGGACAGGGGATCTACGAGCAGTACTTC,CASSDSGQGIYEQYF
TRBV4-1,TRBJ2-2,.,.,TGCGCCAGCAGCCAGTCAGGGGCGGGCACCGGGGAGCTGTTTTTT,CASSQSGAGTGELFF
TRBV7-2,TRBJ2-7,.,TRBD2,TGTGCCAGCAGCTACACCGGGACTAGCGGGAGTGTGCAGTACTTC,CASSYTGTSGSVQYF
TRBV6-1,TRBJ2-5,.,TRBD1,TGTGCCAGCAGTGAAAACCGTGGGACAGGGGGAATTCTAGAGACCCAGTACTTC,CASSENRGTGGILETQYF
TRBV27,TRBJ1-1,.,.,TGTGCCAGCAGTTCATTGTCGGCGGGGGTAACTGAAGCTTTCTTT,CASSSLSAGVTEAFF
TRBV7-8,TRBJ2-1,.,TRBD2,TGTGCCAGCAGCTCTAGCGGGAGGAGCTCCTACAATGAGCAGTTCTTC,CASSSSGRSSYNEQFF
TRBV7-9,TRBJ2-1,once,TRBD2,TGTGCCAGCAGCGTCTCTGAGGGACTAGCGGCGGCAAGGGGGCAGTTCTTC,CASSVSEGLAAARGQFF
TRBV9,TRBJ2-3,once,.,TGTGCCAGCAGCGATCGACAGTTATGGGGAATCGATACGCAGTATTTT,CASSDRQLWGIDTQYF
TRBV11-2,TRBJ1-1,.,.,TGTGCCAGCAGCCACCCAGGTTATGGCACTGAAGCTTTCTTT,CASSHPGYGTEAFF
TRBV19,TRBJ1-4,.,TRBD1,TGTGCCAGTAGTCCGGGATTGGACAGGACTAATGAAAAACTGTTTTTT,CASSPGLDRTNEKLFF
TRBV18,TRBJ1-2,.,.,TGTGCCAGCTCACCCCCAGGGCTATATGGCTACACCTTC,CASSPPGLYGYTF
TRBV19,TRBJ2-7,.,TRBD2,TGTGCCAGTAGTTCTCTCAGGGATACTAGCGGGAGTCTCGAGCAGTACTTC,CASSSLRDTSGSLEQYF
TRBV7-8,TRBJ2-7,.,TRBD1,TGTGCCAGCAGCTCCACAGGGGCCCGAACCTACGAGCAGTACTTC,CASSSTGARTYEQYF
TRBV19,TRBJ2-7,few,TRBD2,TGTGCCAGTAGAGTGAGAGCGGGAGGGGACGAGCAGTACTTC,CASRVRAGGDEQYF